The rows below give T cell receptor beta chains drawn from one sample of a study of vaccination effects on CD4 cells after COVID-19. Their antigen targets remain unknown. Here immunoSEQ multiplex PCR was the method, and the copy in TCRdb shows in-frame clones only, minus some. The sample has 65,000 or so clones, roughly 76% seen once. Sequencing used CD4+ T cells from PBMCs cultured with HCoV-NL63 spike peptides, obtained before COVID-19 vaccination. The receptors were sampled from a human donor who received a COVID-19 vaccine. Both conserved end residues are trimmed from each CDR3.

TRBV5-1,TRBJ2-6,14,ASSSPGQAGANVLT
TRBV7-2,TRBJ2-2,13,ASSQWTANTGELF
TRBV5-1,TRBJ2-1,11,ASSLLLAGEVF
TRBV5-1,TRBJ2-5,11,ASSLGPQETQY
TRBV6-4,TRBJ2-5,14,ASSDRGQGLEETQY
TRBV6-6,TRBJ2-3,9,ASGVTDTQY
TRBV28,TRBJ1-1,12,ASSLRRENTEAF
TRBV6-5,TRBJ1-2,12,ASSYRGGDYGYT
TRBV24-1,TRBJ2-3,12,ATSTGGSTDTQY
TRBV5-1,TRBJ2-3,12,ASSKNIGADTQY
TRBV7-9,TRBJ1-3,13,ASSLSLGKGNTIY
TRBV4-2,TRBJ1-1,13,ASSQGRAMNTEAF
TRBV3-1/TRBV3-2,TRBJ2-5,13,ASSPDRGLRETQY
TRBV23-1,TRBJ2-3,15,ASSQSQTAWVTDTQY
TRBV12-3/TRBV12-4,TRBJ2-3,10,ASKRTQDTQY
TRBV19,TRBJ1-6,11,ASRNKYNSPLH
TRBV7-9,TRBJ2-4,9,ASSPFNIQY
TRBV5-1,TRBJ1-2,13,ASSTQGEGLNGYT
TRBV4-3,TRBJ2-1,15,ASSHDSRDRVLNEQF
TRBV6-2/TRBV6-3,TRBJ1-1,13,ASSFQQGWGTEAF
TRBV6-2/TRBV6-3,TRBJ1-6,13,ASSGPRTVVEALH
TRBV6-2/TRBV6-3,TRBJ2-3,12,ASSFGKGPDTQY
TRBV24-1,TRBJ1-1,12,ATSDSGANTEAF
TRBV2,TRBJ2-1,11,ASNNYRYNEQF
TRBV10-1,TRBJ2-1,14,ASSESRTPLYNEQF
TRBV24-1,TRBJ2-2,13,ATSDPGTGGQELF
TRBV18,TRBJ2-5,12,ASSPGQPRETQY
TRBV6-6,TRBJ1-6,12,ASSQLRGQTPLH
TRBV10-3,TRBJ1-5,12,AISPSKGNQPQH
TRBV19,TRBJ1-5,13,ASSMWQGENQPQH
TRBV19,TRBJ1-3,12,ASSPRQGIDTIY
TRBV19,TRBJ2-5,11,ASSISKFETQY
TRBV5-1,TRBJ1-4,12,ASSLGQVGEKLF
TRBV2,TRBJ1-2,11,ASTTGTDYGYT
TRBV28,TRBJ1-2,10,ASSRDYYGYT
TRBV19,TRBJ2-5,11,ASSISQAETQY
TRBV2,TRBJ1-1,12,ASGRGQGDTEAF
TRBV6-5,TRBJ2-5,14,ASSYVGNTRQETQY
TRBV2,TRBJ1-4,12,ASSQGWSNEKLF
TRBV24-1,TRBJ2-3,12,ATSDSRGADTQY
TRBV3-1/TRBV3-2,TRBJ1-2,11,ASSLLQNYGYT
TRBV7-8,TRBJ1-3,13,ASSPWGQGGNTIY
TRBV5-1,TRBJ1-2,12,ASSFQGATYGYT
TRBV5-5,TRBJ1-6,11,ASSLVGTSPLH